Given below is one T cell receptor (beta chain) in context. The antigen this receptor binds is unknown. Nothing much larger sits one base from this clone, and base qualities are not available. The library was made by RT-PCR. These reads were obtained on an Illumina MiSeq. The public reads were reanalyzed by TCRdb: fastp trimming at Q25, MiXCR alignment, in-frame beta chains only. Every distinct CDR3 protein forms one entry, paired with its most common genes and DNA. The sample profile shows more than 550,000 distinct CDR3 sequences; approximately 15% of them were found once. The ten largest clones capture roughly 4% of the sample. V loses 6 bases of germline sequence and J loses 6 bases, and the interval between the two ends is 18 bases. CDR1 and CDR2 (ENHRY, SYGVKD) derive from the germline V gene. From the cysteine up to the phenylalanine, the CDR3 has a length of 15 residues. Here the CDR3 DNA is all that survives: 45 bases in frame from base 1.

The sample is drawn from a study (dated by TCRdb to 2016 to 2018). Recombination joined TRBV10-3 with TRBJ2-4; the D gene is perhaps TRBD2, on 6 matching bases. What was sequenced was memory CD4+ T cells from blood. The receptor comes from a female donor in good health, serving as a healthy control. At the DNA level, the sequence is TGTGCCATCAGCGGGACGGAGGGAGGTCGAAACATTCAGTACTTC. Its amino acids are CAISGTEGGRNIQYF.